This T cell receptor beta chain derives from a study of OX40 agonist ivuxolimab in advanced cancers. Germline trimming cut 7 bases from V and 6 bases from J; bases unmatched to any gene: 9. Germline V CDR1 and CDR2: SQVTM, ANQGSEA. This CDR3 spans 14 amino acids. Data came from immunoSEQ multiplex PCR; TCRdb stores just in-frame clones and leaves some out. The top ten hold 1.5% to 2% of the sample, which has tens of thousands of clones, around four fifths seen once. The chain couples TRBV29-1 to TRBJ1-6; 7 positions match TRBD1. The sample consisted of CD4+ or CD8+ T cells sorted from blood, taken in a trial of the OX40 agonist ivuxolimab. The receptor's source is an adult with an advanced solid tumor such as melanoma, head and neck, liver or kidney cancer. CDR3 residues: CSGRTGQINSPLHF. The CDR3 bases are TGCAGCGGCCGAACGGGACAGATTAATTCACCCCTCCACTTT.